This T cell receptor beta chain was obtained from a study of blood T cells in healthy people across ages. PCR was performed a second time for 7 to 11 cycles using a sample-barcoded 5' primer and a J-beta primer mix. TCRdb analysed the 5' RACE reads with MiXCR anew, one entry per CDR3 protein. The sample lists 550,000 to 600,000 distinct CDR3 sequences, roughly 48% occurring once. Turning to this clonotype: Antigen specificity is unknown.

Researchers report isolating at least 6 million PBMCs per sample. The CDR3 is made up of 12 amino acids. Trimming took 5 bases from V and 8 from J, leaving 12 bases between them. Germline V lookup: CDR1 MNHEY, CDR2 SVGAGI. Study-wide findings and caveats: A strong correlation was seen between TCR beta diversity and naive T cell percentage.

This chain uses TRBV6-5 with TRBJ2-5, with D unclear. This clonotype was sampled from a man at least 80 years old in good health. Material for sequencing was blood. The CDR3 reads CASSPTARTQYF. CDR3 sequence (DNA): TGTGCCAGCAGTCCTACTGCTAGAACCCAGTACTTC.